The 5 T cell receptor beta chains presented below share a single source sample, sequenced in a study of neurological immune-mediated disorders. TCRdb analysed the 5' RACE reads with MiXCR anew, one entry per CDR3 protein. The repertoire holds some 65,000 distinct CDR3 sequences, with 3.5% to 5% as singletons. The sequencing input was PBMCs. These receptors originate from a middle-aged man with multiple sclerosis.

Many counts were recorded for this clonotype. V usage is TRBV4-3 and J usage is TRBJ1-6; D is ambiguous. Germline CDR1 and CDR2: LGHNA and YSLEER. The CDR3 has 17 amino acids. The V end lost 0 bases, the J end lost 0 bases, and 9 bases lay between the germline ends. CDR3 sequence (DNA): TGCGCCAGCAGCCAAGACTGGGGTAGCTCCTATAATTCACCCCTCCACTTT. Translated, it gives CASSQDWGSSYNSPLHF.

This clonotype has ten or more counts. This sequence joins TRBV5-5 and TRBJ1-5; a weak D match, TRBD1 (5 bases). Trimming took off 0 bases at V and 5 bases at J, with 12 bases between the two ends. Germline CDR1 and CDR2: SGHKS and YYEKEE (reference sequence). The CDR3 runs to 15 residues. This chain's CDR3 is CASSLGGWVDQPQHF. The CDR3 coding sequence is TGTGCCAGCAGCTTGGGGGGGTGGGTCGATCAGCCCCAGCATTTT.

This clonotype appeared many times. J is TRBJ2-3 and V is TRBV21-1; the table assigns TRBD2, which was not confirmed against the DNA. TRBV21-1 has pseudogene status. This CDR3 has 19 amino acids. CDR3 region: CASIPFPSALAGNTDTQYF. Written as DNA, the CDR3 is TGTGCCAGCATCCCCTTCCCCTCCGCACTAGCGGGGAACACAGATACGCAGTATTTT.

In its sample, this clonotype was seen many times. V and J are TRBV18 and TRBJ1-2; D not resolved. CDR3 length: 18 amino acids. The V gene lost 3 bases and the J gene lost 2 bases, with 22 bases spanning the gap. Per the germline V gene, CDR1 is KGHSH and CDR2 is LQKENI. The CDR3: CASSPQSLKGSGNYGYTF. Here the CDR3 DNA reads TGTGCCAGCTCACCGCAGAGCCTTAAGGGTTCCGGGAACTATGGCTACACCTTC.

The CDR3 DNA sequence: TGCAGTGCTAGGGACAGGGGCCCCTACAATGAGCAGTTCTTC. Translated, it gives CSARDRGPYNEQFF. The rearrangement joins TRBV20-1 to TRBJ2-1; TRBD1 matches at 9 bases. J was trimmed by 2 bases and V by 3 bases; bases with no gene match: 2. The germline V gene has CDR1 DFQATT and CDR2 SNEGSKA (reference sequence). The CDR3 length is 14 residues.